The 11 T cell receptor beta chains presented below share a single source sample, sequenced in a study of blood T cell repertoires in COVID-19. Some clones are missing from TCRdb's copy, which holds only in-frame ones; the method was immunoSEQ multiplex PCR. This table has some 240,000 clones, about 90% appearing once. The material sequenced was PBMCs or T cells enriched from blood (not recorded which). These receptors originate from a woman between 40 and 50 years old with acute COVID-19.

The chain couples TRBV5-1 to TRBJ2-7; possible D gene TRBD2, 5 bases. Germline V CDR1 and CDR2: SGHRS, YFSETQ. V gave up 4 bases and J gave up 0 bases, with 11 bases separating them. This CDR3 region has 14 residues. CDR3 nucleotide sequence: TGCGCCAGCAGCGCGGGTGGAAACTCCTACGAGCAGTACTTC. Translation: CASSAGGNSYEQYF.

The chain is built from TRBV7-9 and TRBJ2-3; 10 nucleotides match TRBD2. Germline V gene data show CDR1 as SEHNR and CDR2 as FQNEAQ (reference sequence). With V trimmed by 1 base and J by 7 bases, 8 bases remained unmatched. The CDR3 extends over 16 amino acids. The CDR3 DNA reads TGTGCCAGCAGCTTAGGGGATTGGACTAGCGGACATACGCAGTATTTT. This translates into CASSLGDWTSGHTQYF.

The chain couples TRBV27 to TRBJ1-6; D is unresolved. Germline V gene lookup returns CDR1 MNHEY and CDR2 SMNVEV (reference sequence). The CDR3 contains 18 residues. With 2 bases removed from V and 0 bases from J, the gap between germline ends came to 14 bases. The CDR3 protein is CASSLSGLESSYNSPLHF. In nucleotides, the CDR3 is TGTGCCAGCAGTTTAAGCGGATTGGAGAGCTCCTATAATTCACCCCTCCACTTT.

The chain links TRBV29-1 to TRBJ2-6, with 10 bases lining up with TRBD1. The CDR3 sequence is 15 residues long. The germline V gene has CDR1 SQVTM and CDR2 ANQGSEA. J was trimmed by 3 bases and V by 5 bases; bases with no gene match: 4. The CDR3: CSVLDRGNGANVLTF. In DNA form, the CDR3 reads TGCAGCGTTCTGGACAGGGGGAATGGGGCCAACGTCCTGACTTTC. The full variable domain, in which reference TRBV29-1 and TRBJ2-6 provide the parts outside the CDR3, is SAVISQKPSRDICQRGTSLTIQCQVDSQVTMMFWYRQQPGQSLTLIATANQGSEATYESGFVIDKFPISRPNLTFSTLTVSNMSPEDSSIYLCSVLDRGNGANVLTFGAGSRLTVL.

The chain employs TRBV3-1 (or the pseudogene TRBV3-2) and TRBJ2-7, with 7 bases that match TRBD1. The CDR3 extends over 14 amino acids. V shed 4 bases, J shed 1 base, and the junction held 4 bases outside the gene matches. Germline V lookup: CDR1 LGHDT, CDR2 YNNKEL (reference sequence). The CDR3 region is CASSRSGQSYEQYF. The CDR3 DNA reads as TGTGCCAGCAGCCGGTCGGGACAGTCCTACGAGCAGTACTTC.

The rearrangement uses TRBV4-1 and TRBJ1-2; 8 nucleotides agree with TRBD1. Germline V gene data show CDR1 as MGHRA and CDR2 as YSYEKL. The CDR3 consists of 16 residues. V trimming: 1 base; J trimming: 4 bases; junction bases outside the gene matches: 8. The CDR3 DNA reads TGCGCCAGCAGCCAAGGGACAGGGCGGCGGGTCTATGGCTACACCTTC. Its translation: CASSQGTGRRVYGYTF.

This sequence joins TRBV10-3 and TRBJ1-5, with D maybe TRBD1 (5 bases). The CDR3 totals 15 residues. The ends were cut back, 5 bases at V and 13 bases at J, with 24 bases in the middle. The germline CDR1 and CDR2 sequences are ENHRY and SYGVKD. The CDR3 loop is CAISWTHGARAQQHF. The CDR3 nucleotides read TGTGCCATCAGTTGGACCCATGGGGCCAGGGCCCAACAGCATTTT.

The V gene is TRBV18, the J gene TRBJ2-3, with D maybe TRBD1 (5 bases). This CDR3 has 15 amino acids. V was pared by 2 bases and J by 8 bases, with 17 bases between. CDR1 and CDR2 (germline): KGHSH, LQKENI. The CDR3 here is CASSPSVVRGITQYF. The CDR3 DNA sequence: TGTGCCAGCTCACCATCGGTCGTAAGGGGCATTACGCAGTATTTT.

The chain is built from TRBV4-1 and TRBJ2-2; TRBD2 might be the D (5 bases). V lost 0 bases to trimming and J lost 4 bases, with 12 bases between them. Per germline, CDR1 MGHRA and CDR2 YSYEKL. The CDR3 contains 16 residues. CDR3 coding DNA: TGCGCCAGCAGCCAAGACATGACCGGAGGCACCGGGGAGCTGTTTTTT. As protein: CASSQDMTGGTGELFF.

This clone was observed a few times. The chain joins TRBV10-2 to TRBJ2-2, with 14 bases fitting TRBD2. The CDR3 is 15 amino acids. Germline values: CDR1 WSHSY, CDR2 SAAADI. V lost 6 bases and J lost 6; bases outside the gene matches: 3. CDR3 DNA sequence: TGCGCCAGCAGACCGACTAGCGGGAGGGCCGGGGAGCTGTTTTTT. Amino acids: CASRPTSGRAGELFF.

The chain couples TRBV5-4 to TRBJ2-2; 11 bases fit TRBD2. The V gene end was trimmed by 3 bases and the J gene end by 1 base; junction bases not matched to a gene: 8. The CDR3 sequence is 18 residues long. Germline V gene lookup returns CDR1 SGHNT and CDR2 YYREEE (reference sequence). DNA for the CDR3: TGTGCCAGCAGCTCCAAACCCGGGACTAGCGGGAACACCGGGGAGCTGTTTTTT. This sequence encodes CASSSKPGTSGNTGELFF.